This T cell receptor (beta chain) was documented in a study of cytomegalovirus exposure and HLA in healthy donors. Study-level background: Of the donors genotyped, approximately 400 in all, about 82% fell in the Caucasian-associated ancestry cluster. Study-wide points: Most of the CMV-associated TCR beta chains (in a later analysis) appeared to be HLA-restricted. Several of the most significant clusters appeared linked to common viral pathogens, based on a later analysis.

The CDR3 is 14 residues long. V was cut by 2 bases and J by 2 bases, with 9 bases left in between. Germline V gene lookup returns CDR1 LGHNA and CDR2 YSLEER. The primer mix had 60 Vbeta and 13 Jbeta primers. Assay: immunoSEQ multiplex PCR; the TCRdb copy retains only in-frame clones and omits some. This sample has around 150,000 clones, with roughly 85% found just once. A remark on this clone: Its antigen is undetermined.

The origin of this receptor is a male donor in good health and CMV-seropositive. The sample taken for sequencing was PBMCs. The chain is built from TRBV4-3 and TRBJ1-2; TRBD1 might be the D (5 bases). The CDR3 DNA reads as TGCGCCAGCAGCCAATCTCGACAGAACTATGGCTACACCTTC. Protein product: CASSQSRQNYGYTF.